This T cell receptor (beta chain) was sequenced in a study of cytomegalovirus exposure and HLA in healthy donors. General study results and limits: Most subjects had HLA-A and HLA-B alleles reportedly predicted accurately by TCR beta sequences. Diagnosis of cytomegalovirus status made by the classifier reportedly showed high specificity and sensitivity.

Concerning this clone itself: As yet, its antigen is unknown.

Both 60 Vbeta primers and 13 Jbeta primers went into the PCR. Under the authors' procedure: An analysis that came later counted roughly 87 million unique TCR beta chains, 10 million to 12 million shared. Generated by immunoSEQ multiplex PCR, the TCRdb table keeps only in-frame clones and is missing some. For V, J and clone size, that table is used; D and trimming come from the DNA. In the table there are about 120,000 clones, approximately 80% of which are singletons. V gave up 4 bases and J gave up 5 bases; unmatched junction bases: 6. Germline assignment: CDR1 SGHRS and CDR2 YFSETQ. The CDR3 consists of 15 residues.

This sequence joins TRBV5-1 and TRBJ1-6, with TRBD1 matching over 7 bases. Sequenced material: PBMCs. The TCR originated in a female donor in good health and CMV-seronegative. The CDR3 loop reads CASSTTGSNNSPLHF. CDR3 nucleotides: TGCGCCAGCAGCACGACAGGGTCAAATAATTCACCCCTCCACTTT.